Reported below is one T cell receptor beta chain. What it recognizes is unknown. At a deep level, the assay was run. Only in-frame clones appear in the TCRdb table, and some are missing; sequencing was by immunoSEQ multiplex PCR. Among fewer than 1 million clones listed, 90% to 98% were seen once. The sample belongs to a study of shared clonotypes between healthy human individuals. Naive CD8 cells were CD45RO-negative, positively selected for CCR7, excluding terminally differentiated effector memory CD45RA+ cells. The study's findings and limits: The researchers took only blood, and tissue repertoires probably look different.

The CDR3 length is 12 residues. Germline CDR1 and CDR2: SGHAT and FQNNGV. The germline V and J ends were trimmed by 0 bases and 6 bases, with 5 bases remaining between them. This chain uses TRBV11-2 with TRBJ1-2; D unclear. The sample comprised naive CD8+ T cells sorted from blood. This clonotype was sampled from a man aged 30 to 45 in good health. The CDR3 protein is CASSLEGDGYTF. Written as DNA, the CDR3 is TGTGCCAGCAGCTTAGAAGGTGATGGCTACACCTTC. The whole variable domain, filled in from reference TRBV11-2 and TRBJ1-2, reads EAGVAQSPRYKIIEKRQSVAFWCNPISGHATLYWYQQILGQGPKLLIQFQNNGVVDDSQLPKDRFSAERLKGVDSTLKIQPAKLEDSAVYLCASSLEGDGYTFGSGTRLTVV.